These T cell receptor beta chains were read from a single sample in a study of blood T cell repertoires in COVID-19. TCRdb's copy holds only in-frame clones and misses some; the assay was immunoSEQ multiplex PCR. The repertoire holds roughly 200,000 clones, with around nine tenths as singletons. Sequenced: peripheral blood. The receptors originated from a man aged 60 to 69 who had recovered from COVID-19. Each CDR3 is given with its conserved first and last residue. The D gene is left open where the match is weak. Only some rows state a clone size, as once, few, many or a class for expanded clones.

>TRBV15|.|TRBD1|19|TRBJ1-5
TGTGCCACCAGCAGAGATTGGGACTCGAGCGACAGGGCCAATCAGCCCCAGCATTTT
CATSRDWDSSDRANQPQHF
>TRBV6-6|.|.|18|TRBJ1-4
TGTGCCAGCAGTCCAACGAGTGTCCGCGGATGGGCTAATGAAAAACTGTTTTTT
CASSPTSVRGWANEKLFF
>TRBV24-1|.|TRBD1|16|TRBJ1-5
TGTGCCACCAGTGACCCGGACAGGGGCGCTCGACAGCCCCAGCATTTT
CATSDPDRGARQPQHF
>TRBV6-6|.|.|13|TRBJ1-5
TGTGCCAGCAGTTACATCGTCAATCAGCCCCAGCATTTT
CASSYIVNQPQHF
>TRBV7-2|.|.|14|TRBJ1-3
TGTGCCAGCAGCTTACAGGGGTATGGAAACACCATATATTTT
CASSLQGYGNTIYF
>TRBV2|.|.|14|TRBJ1-5
TGTGCCACCGCCCCCCCCGGGAGCAATCAGCCCCAGCATTTT
CATAPPGSNQPQHF
>TRBV19|.|.|13|TRBJ1-5
TGTGCCACCACCCGGGACAACAATCAGCCCCAGCATTTT
CATTRDNNQPQHF
>TRBV19|.|.|15|TRBJ2-2
TGTGCCAGTACTCAAAGGTGGGCTGGCACCGGGGAGCTGTTTTTT
CASTQRWAGTGELFF
>TRBV19|.|TRBD2|16|TRBJ2-2
TGTGCCAGTAGTCCCCGACTAGCGGGAGGAACCGGGGAGCTGTTTTTT
CASSPRLAGGTGELFF
>TRBV28|.|.|12|TRBJ1-2
TGTGCCAGCGTCTCGGGAGTACATGGCTACACCTTC
CASVSGVHGYTF
>TRBV5-4|.|.|14|TRBJ1-5
TGTGCCAGCAGCTTGGGGACAGGCAATCAGCCCCAGCATTTT
CASSLGTGNQPQHF
>TRBV5-1|.|TRBD1|15|TRBJ1-1
TGCGCCAGCAGCCCCGAGGGACAGGCGAACACTGAAGCTTTCTTT
CASSPEGQANTEAFF
>TRBV6-5|.|.|14|TRBJ2-7
TGTGCCAGCACTTTCCCCAGGGTCTCCTACGAGCAGTACTTC
CASTFPRVSYEQYF
>TRBV3-1/TRBV3-2|.|.|16|TRBJ2-1
TGTGCCAGCAGCCAAGATGCTTCGGGGCGAGGGGGTGCGGGGTTCTTC
CASSQDASGRGGAGFF
>TRBV5-1|once|.|14|TRBJ2-7
TGCGCCAGCAGCCTCGGGACTTCTGCCTACGAGCAGTACTTC
CASSLGTSAYEQYF
>TRBV18|.|.|14|TRBJ2-3
TGTGCCAGCTCACCAAGGCAGGGTCCAGATACGCAGTATTTT
CASSPRQGPDTQYF